These 21 T cell receptor beta chains were all obtained from the same sample, sequenced in a study of response to subunit inactivated influenza vaccine. TCRdb re-called the RT-PCR reads with MiXCR, one entry per CDR3 protein. This sample carries about 650,000 distinct CDR3 sequences, 11% to 15% of them seen once, and the ten largest clones take 7.6%. Material: PBMCs from blood, obtained approximately 15 days before vaccination. The source of these receptors is a man between 50 and 59 years old who received an inactivated influenza vaccine.

In its sample, this clonotype was seen a few times. The V call is TRBV4-3, the J call TRBJ1-5; D may be TRBD1 (5 bases). Germline lookup yields CDR1 LGHNA and CDR2 YSLEER. Trimming removed 0 bases from V and 3 bases from J, with 9 bases in between. The length of the CDR3 is 15 residues. CDR3 loop: CASSQEWGDNQPQHF. The CDR3 coding sequence is TGCGCCAGCAGCCAAGAGTGGGGGGACAATCAGCCCCAGCATTTT.

The chain has TRBV6-1 and TRBJ1-1; TRBD1 aligns across 11 bases. The germline V gene encodes CDR1 MNHNS and CDR2 SASEGT. V lost 7 bases to trimming and J lost 6 bases; unmatched junction nucleotides: 10. The CDR3 runs 15 residues. CDR3 sequence reads: CASTRRGDRGSEAFF. The CDR3 DNA sequence: TGTGCCAGCACTCGAAGGGGGGACAGGGGGTCTGAAGCTTTCTTT.

The V gene is TRBV4-3, the J gene TRBJ1-6; D remains unclear. This CDR3 is built from 18 residues. Germline CDR1 is LGHNA and CDR2 is YSLEER. The germline V and J ends were trimmed by 0 bases and 0 bases, with 12 bases remaining between them. The CDR3 DNA sequence: TGCGCCAGCAGCCAAGAGTTGCGGCAGAGCTCCTATAATTCACCCCTCCACTTT. Its protein product is CASSQELRQSSYNSPLHF.

The chain has TRBV14 and TRBJ2-4; 12 bases agree with TRBD2. V lost 3 bases to trimming and J lost 1 base; unmatched junction nucleotides: 4. CDR1 and CDR2 (germline): SGHDN, FVKESK. The CDR3 totals 17 residues. This CDR3 is CASSQRLAGDAKNIQYF. CDR3 nucleotides: TGTGCCAGCAGCCAGAGACTAGCGGGGGACGCCAAAAACATTCAGTACTTC.

For this clonotype: A much bigger clone sits one base away, suggesting this may be a read error. This chain joins TRBV10-3 and TRBJ2-2, with D maybe TRBD1 (5 bases). Per germline, CDR1 ENHRY and CDR2 SYGVKD. The V gene lost 5 bases and the J gene lost 1 base, with 8 bases spanning the gap. This CDR3 has 14 amino acids. The CDR3 region is CAISRTQNTGELFF. The CDR3 DNA follows: TGTGCCATCAGTAGGACACAGAACACCGGGGAGCTGTTTTTT.

The sample holds a few counts of this clonotype. V is TRBV12-3 or TRBV12-4 and J is TRBJ2-6; D not certain. The germline V and J ends were trimmed by 5 bases and 0 bases, with 8 bases remaining between them. CDR3 size: 15 residues. The CDR3 is CASSTPASGANVLTF. CDR3 DNA: TGTGCCAGCAGTACCCCGGCCTCTGGGGCCAACGTCCTGACTTTC.

This clonotype was found many times. The V call is TRBV5-1, the J call TRBJ2-1; TRBD2 is a possible D gene (5 bases). The CDR3 consists of 13 residues. The germline V gene encodes CDR1 SGHRS and CDR2 YFSETQ. With 4 bases removed from V and 6 bases from J, the gap between germline ends came to 11 bases. In nucleotides, the CDR3 is TGCGCCAGCAGCCAGGACTCGTCCAATGAGCAGTTCTTC. As protein: CASSQDSSNEQFF.

The rearrangement joins TRBV10-3 to TRBJ2-3, with 9 bases fitting TRBD1. The germline V gene has CDR1 ENHRY and CDR2 SYGVKD. The length of the CDR3 is 16 residues. V lost 6 bases to trimming and J lost 2 bases; unmatched junction nucleotides: 9. Written as DNA, the CDR3 is TGTGCCATCAGCCTCCGGACAGGGGAACCCACAGATACGCAGTATTTT. As protein: CAISLRTGEPTDTQYF.

There are a few counts of this clonotype. The chain combines TRBV28 with TRBJ1-6, with D possibly being TRBD1 (6 bases). Trimming shortened V by 2 bases and J by 7 bases, and 9 bases separated the two germline ends. Germline V CDR1 and CDR2: MDHEN, SYDVKM. This CDR3 comprises 14 residues. CDR3 loop: CASSLMQGNSPLHF. CDR3 in DNA: TGTGCCAGCAGTTTAATGCAGGGGAATTCACCCCTCCACTTT.

This clonotype was seen a handful of times. V is TRBV10-3 and J is TRBJ2-7; 7 bases align to TRBD1. V trimming: 6 bases; J trimming: 6 bases; junction bases outside the gene matches: 5. Germline values: CDR1 ENHRY, CDR2 SYGVKD. This CDR3 spans 12 amino acids. The CDR3 DNA is TGTGCCATCAGAGCGACAGGGAGCGAGCAGTACTTC. This encodes CAIRATGSEQYF.

The chain combines TRBV9 with TRBJ1-5; D not resolved. Deletions cut 4 bases from V and 7 bases from J, with 18 bases between. There are 15 residues in the CDR3. Germline V CDR1 and CDR2: SGDLS, YYNGEE. The CDR3: CASSPDNGEGQPQHF. The CDR3 bases are TGTGCCAGCAGCCCCGATAACGGGGAGGGACAGCCCCAGCATTTT.

On this clonotype: Relative to the germline gene, one junction end is altered; a read error may explain this. V usage is TRBV12-3 or TRBV12-4 and J usage is TRBJ2-7, with D possibly being TRBD2 (5 bases). The CDR3 totals 11 residues. The CDR3 region has the DNA TGTGCCAGCAGTTTCGGGAACGAGCACTACTTC. It translates to CASSFGNEHYF.

This rearrangement joins TRBV11-2 to TRBJ2-5, with D hard to call. Per germline, CDR1 SGHAT and CDR2 FQNNGV. V was shortened by 1 base and J by 2 bases, with 14 bases between the two germline ends. This CDR3 is 16 amino acids long. Here the CDR3 reads CASSLAGNGIQETQYF. CDR3 coding DNA: TGTGCCAGCAGCTTAGCTGGTAACGGCATTCAAGAGACCCAGTACTTC.

Many counts were recorded for this clonotype. The J gene is TRBJ1-1, the V gene TRBV18; no firm D call. The V and J ends lost 5 bases and 1 base respectively, with 8 bases between them. Germline V gene data show CDR1 as KGHSH and CDR2 as LQKENI. The CDR3 is made up of 13 amino acids. The CDR3 DNA sequence: TGTGCCAGCTCATCCGACCCGAACACTGAAGCTTTCTTT. Its protein is CASSSDPNTEAFF.

The sample holds many counts of this clonotype. The genes are TRBV18 and TRBJ2-7, with 9 bases matching TRBD2. V was pared by 6 bases and J by 0 bases, with 6 bases of the junction left unmatched. CDR1 and CDR2 from the germline V gene are KGHSH and LQKENI. There are 15 residues in the CDR3. CDR3 loop: CASSPIAGASYEQYF. The CDR3, as DNA: TGTGCCAGCTCCCCTATAGCGGGAGCCTCCTACGAGCAGTACTTC.

The V call is TRBV20-1, the J call TRBJ2-1; D gene uncertain. This CDR3 contains 15 residues. V lost 0 bases and J 4 bases, leaving 13 bases between the germline ends. CDR1 and CDR2 from the germline V gene are DFQATT and SNEGSKA (reference sequence). CDR3 bases: TGCAGTGCTAGAGATATTGGTCAGAATTACAATGAGCAGTTCTTC. This sequence encodes CSARDIGQNYNEQFF.

This clonotype occurred a few times. The chain combines TRBV4-3 with TRBJ2-1; the D gene is possibly TRBD2 (6 bases). This CDR3 region has 15 residues. Germline CDR1 reads LGHNA; CDR2 reads YSLEER. V dropped 0 bases and J dropped 4 bases, with 10 bases sitting between them. The CDR3 here is CASSQDIAVYNEQFF. CDR3 nucleotide sequence: TGCGCCAGCAGCCAAGATATAGCGGTGTACAATGAGCAGTTCTTC.

V gene TRBV29-1 combines with J gene TRBJ2-5; D is uncertain. The V end lost 2 bases, the J end lost 4 bases, and 8 bases lay between the germline ends. Per germline, CDR1 SQVTM and CDR2 ANQGSEA. The CDR3 is 12 residues long. The CDR3 protein is CSVELVGETQYF. For the CDR3, the DNA is TGCAGCGTTGAATTGGTGGGAGAGACCCAGTACTTC.

This clonotype was seen many times. The V gene is TRBV7-2, the J gene TRBJ2-7; tentatively, D is TRBD1 (5 bases). The ends were cut back, 6 bases at V and 2 bases at J, with 17 bases in the middle. The CDR3 totals 15 residues. The V gene's germline CDR1 is SGHTA and CDR2 FQGNSA. CDR3 sequence: CASRVGFRGPYEQYF. The CDR3 DNA sequence: TGTGCCAGCAGGGTGGGATTTAGGGGCCCCTACGAGCAGTACTTC.

In this sample, this clonotype turned up a few times. CDR3 in amino acids: CASSQVLGDQPQHF. CDR3 DNA sequence: TGCGCCAGCAGCCAAGTCTTGGGAGATCAGCCCCAGCATTTT. This chain connects TRBV4-3 to TRBJ1-5; D is ambiguous. This CDR3 is built from 14 residues. The germline V and J ends were trimmed by 1 base and 5 bases, with 9 bases remaining between them. Germline V gene data show CDR1 as LGHNA and CDR2 as YSLEER.

This clonotype has ten or more counts. The gene calls are TRBV20-1 and TRBJ2-1; D is possibly TRBD1 (5 bases). Germline CDR1 is DFQATT and CDR2 is SNEGSKA (reference sequence). The CDR3 extends over 10 amino acids. CDR3 in amino acids: CSQGIDEQFF. The CDR3 DNA reads as TGCAGCCAGGGTATAGATGAGCAGTTCTTC.